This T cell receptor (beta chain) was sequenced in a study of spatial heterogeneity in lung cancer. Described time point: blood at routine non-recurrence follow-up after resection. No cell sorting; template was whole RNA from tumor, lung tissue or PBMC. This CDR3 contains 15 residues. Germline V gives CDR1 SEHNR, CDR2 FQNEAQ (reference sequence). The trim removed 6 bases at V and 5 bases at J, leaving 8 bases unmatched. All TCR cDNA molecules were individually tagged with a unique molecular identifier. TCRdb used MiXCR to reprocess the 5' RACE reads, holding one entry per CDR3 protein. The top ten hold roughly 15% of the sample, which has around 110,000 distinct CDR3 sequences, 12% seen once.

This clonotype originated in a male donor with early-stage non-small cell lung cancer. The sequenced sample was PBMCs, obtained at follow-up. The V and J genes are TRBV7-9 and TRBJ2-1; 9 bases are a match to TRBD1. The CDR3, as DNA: TGTGCCAGCAGTTTCGGACAGGGGATCGACAATGAGCAGTTCTTC. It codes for CASSFGQGIDNEQFF.